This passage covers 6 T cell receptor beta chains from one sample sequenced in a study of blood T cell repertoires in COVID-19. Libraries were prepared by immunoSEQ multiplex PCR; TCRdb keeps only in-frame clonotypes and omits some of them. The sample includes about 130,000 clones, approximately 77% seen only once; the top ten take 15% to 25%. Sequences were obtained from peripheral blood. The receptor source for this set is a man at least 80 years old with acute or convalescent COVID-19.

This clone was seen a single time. This CDR3 reads CASSYSPGATDTQYF. The CDR3 coding sequence is TGTGCCAGCAGTTACTCGCCAGGCGCCACAGATACGCAGTATTTT. The J gene is TRBJ2-3, the V gene TRBV6-2 or TRBV6-3; no clear D. This CDR3 region has 15 residues. Germline lookup yields CDR1 MNHEY and CDR2 SVGEGT. Trimming cost V 0 bases and J 2 bases, with 9 bases left between them.

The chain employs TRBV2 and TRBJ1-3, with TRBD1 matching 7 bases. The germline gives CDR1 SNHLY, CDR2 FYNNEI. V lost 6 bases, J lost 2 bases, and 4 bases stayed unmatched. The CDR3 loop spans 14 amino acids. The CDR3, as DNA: TGTGCCAGCAGGCTTGACAGGGCTGGAAACACCATATATTTT. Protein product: CASRLDRAGNTIYF.

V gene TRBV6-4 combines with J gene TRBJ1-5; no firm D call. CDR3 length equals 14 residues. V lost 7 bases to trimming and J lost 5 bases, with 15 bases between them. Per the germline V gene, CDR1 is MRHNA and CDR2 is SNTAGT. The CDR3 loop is CASTLKEVHQPQHF. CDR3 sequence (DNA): TGTGCCAGCACTCTTAAGGAGGTGCATCAGCCCCAGCATTTT.

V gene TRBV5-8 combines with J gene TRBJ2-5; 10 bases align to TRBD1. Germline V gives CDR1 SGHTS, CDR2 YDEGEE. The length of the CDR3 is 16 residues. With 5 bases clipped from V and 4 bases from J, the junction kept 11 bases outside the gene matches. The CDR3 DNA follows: TGTGCCAGCAGAAGAATACAGACAGGGGGCAGAGAGACCCAGTACTTC. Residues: CASRRIQTGGRETQYF.

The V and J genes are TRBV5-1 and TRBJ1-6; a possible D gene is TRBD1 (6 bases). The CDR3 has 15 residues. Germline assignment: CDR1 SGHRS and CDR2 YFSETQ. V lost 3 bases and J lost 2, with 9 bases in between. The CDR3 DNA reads TGCGCCAGCAGCTCGGACAGTCCCTATAATTCACCCCTCCACTTT. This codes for CASSSDSPYNSPLHF. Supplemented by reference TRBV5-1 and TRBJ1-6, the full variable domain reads KAGVTQTPRYLIKTRGQQVTLSCSPISGHRSVSWYQQTPGQGLQFLFEYFSETQRNKGNFPGRFSGRQFSNSRSEMNVSTLELGDSALYLCASSSDSPYNSPLHFGNGTRLTVT.

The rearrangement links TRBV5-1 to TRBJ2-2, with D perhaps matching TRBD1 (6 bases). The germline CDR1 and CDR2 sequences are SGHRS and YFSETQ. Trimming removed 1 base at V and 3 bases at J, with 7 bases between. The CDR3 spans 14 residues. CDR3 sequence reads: CASSLSGDTGELFF. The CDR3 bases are TGCGCCAGCAGCTTGTCAGGGGACACCGGGGAGCTGTTTTTT. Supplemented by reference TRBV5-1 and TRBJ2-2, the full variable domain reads KAGVTQTPRYLIKTRGQQVTLSCSPISGHRSVSWYQQTPGQGLQFLFEYFSETQRNKGNFPGRFSGRQFSNSRSEMNVSTLELGDSALYLCASSLSGDTGELFFGEGSRLTVL.